This record concerns one T cell receptor beta chain sequence. The identical CDR3 is also encoded by other nucleotide sequences in the sample. Trimming cost V 6 bases and J 4 bases, with 9 bases left between them. The CDR3 has 12 residues. Germline CDR1 and CDR2: MNHEY and SMNVEV (reference sequence). The data derive from a study of blood T cell repertoires in COVID-19. Across the study: The samples span acute and convalescent COVID-19 from the United States, Italy and Spain.

Everyone who took part was about 18 to 90 years old, and they came from about two dozen US areas. Assignments of participants to cohorts depended upon their own reported clinical history. Generated by immunoSEQ multiplex PCR, the TCRdb table keeps only in-frame clones and is missing some. Of hundreds of thousands of clones listed, 70% to 90% were seen once; the top ten hold approximately 7.4%. This receptor was obtained from a woman between 40 and 55 years old with acute COVID-19. The sequenced sample was PBMCs or T cells enriched from blood (not recorded which). The chain uses TRBV27 and TRBJ1-2; weak D call: TRBD1 (6 bases). The CDR3 DNA follows: TGTGCCAGCAGACAGGGCGTCTATGGCTACACCTTC. Translation gives CASRQGVYGYTF.